This T cell receptor beta chain was obtained from a study of T-cell memory formation after mild COVID-19. Study-level results: While clones contracting from day 15 to 85 were balanced between CD4 and CD8, later expanders leaned CD4+.

The CDR3 extends over 18 amino acids. Germline-derived CDR1 and CDR2 are MGHDK and SYGVNS. 5'RACE primed at constant segments yielded TCR alpha and TCR beta cDNA libraries bearing sample barcodes and UMIs. TCRdb analysed the 5' RACE reads with MiXCR anew, one entry per CDR3 protein. The table lists some 200,000 distinct CDR3 sequences, roughly a fifth of them singletons. This clonotype was counted only a few times. The antigen remains unidentified. A junction boundary mismatches the germline segment, possibly from a read error. The specimen was PBMCs or a T cell subset sorted from them (not recorded which). The source is an adult woman who had mild COVID-19 (a few samples of this study predate the infection). Cell type and time point are not known. The J gene is TRBJ1-4, the V gene TRBV25-1; 7 positions match TRBD1. The CDR3 bases are TGTGCCAGCAGTGAATTTAGGGGGCGAAGTCTAACTAATGAGAAACTGTTTTTT. Protein sequence: CASSEFRGRSLTNEKLFF.